One TCR beta chain is described in this entry. The source of the sample is a study of blood T cell repertoires in COVID-19. Study information: COVID-19 samples collected from the United States, Italy and Spain covered acute and convalescent phases. In each case, the material was cDNA or gDNA derived from T cells, B-cell-depleted T cells, or PBMCs.

Losses at the gene ends were 3 bases for V and 0 bases for J; bases not matched to a gene: 10. The germline V gene encodes CDR1 LGHNA and CDR2 YNFKEQ. The CDR3 totals 17 residues. Patients from Seattle were sampled longitudinally, starting during active infection. In the original processing: The assay estimated nucleated cells by amplifying reference gene primers. Sequenced by immunoSEQ multiplex PCR; TCRdb stores in-frame clones only, minus some. Clonal size and the V and J genes are those of that table, whereas D and trimming came from the DNA. The repertoire holds fewer than 350,000 clones, with roughly nine tenths as singletons.

The sequenced sample consisted of peripheral blood. The gene calls are TRBV4-2 and TRBJ1-1, with 7 bases identical to TRBD1. The source is a woman aged 30 to 39 with COVID-19, enrolled during active disease. The CDR3, as DNA: TGTGCCAGCAGCCACCTTGGGACAGAACACATGAACACTGAAGCTTTCTTT. It yields the protein CASSHLGTEHMNTEAFF.